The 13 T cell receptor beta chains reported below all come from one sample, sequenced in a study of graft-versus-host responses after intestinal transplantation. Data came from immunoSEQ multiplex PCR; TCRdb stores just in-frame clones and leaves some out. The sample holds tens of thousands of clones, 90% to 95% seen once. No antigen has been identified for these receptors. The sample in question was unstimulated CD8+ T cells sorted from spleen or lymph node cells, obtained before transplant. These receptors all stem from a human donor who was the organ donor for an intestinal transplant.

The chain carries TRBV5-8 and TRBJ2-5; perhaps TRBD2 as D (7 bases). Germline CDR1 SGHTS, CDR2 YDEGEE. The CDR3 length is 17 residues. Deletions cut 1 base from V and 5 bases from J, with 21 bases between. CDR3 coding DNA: TGTGCCAGCAGCTTGCGGTTTAGGGGGGGGGCCTTGGAGACCCAGTACTTC. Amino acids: CASSLRFRGGALETQYF.

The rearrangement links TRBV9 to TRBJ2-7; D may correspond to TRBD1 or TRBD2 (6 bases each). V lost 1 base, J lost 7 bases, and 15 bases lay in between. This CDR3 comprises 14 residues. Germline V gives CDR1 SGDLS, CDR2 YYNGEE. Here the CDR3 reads CASSVYVGAGEQYF. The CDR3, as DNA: TGTGCCAGCAGCGTATACGTGGGGGCGGGAGAGCAGTACTTC.

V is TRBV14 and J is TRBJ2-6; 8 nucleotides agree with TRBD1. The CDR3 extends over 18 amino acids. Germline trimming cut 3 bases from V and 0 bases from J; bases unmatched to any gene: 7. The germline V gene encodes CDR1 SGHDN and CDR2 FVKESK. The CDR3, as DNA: TGTGCCAGCAGCCATGCGGACAGGGAACTCTCTGGGGCCAACGTCCTGACTTTC. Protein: CASSHADRELSGANVLTF.

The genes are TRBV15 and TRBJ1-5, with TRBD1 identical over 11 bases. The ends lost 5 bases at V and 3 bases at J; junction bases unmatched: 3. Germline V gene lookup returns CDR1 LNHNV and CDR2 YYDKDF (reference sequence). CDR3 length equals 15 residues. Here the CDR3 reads CATSQDRGLNQPQHF. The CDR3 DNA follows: TGTGCCACCAGCCAGGACAGGGGGCTCAATCAGCCCCAGCATTTT. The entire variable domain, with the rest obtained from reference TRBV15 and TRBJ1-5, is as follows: DAMVIQNPRYQVTQFGKPVTLSCSQTLNHNVMYWYQQKSSQAPKLLFHYYDKDFNNEADTPDNFQSRRPNTSFCFLDIRSPGLGDTAMYLCATSQDRGLNQPQHFGDGTRLSIL.

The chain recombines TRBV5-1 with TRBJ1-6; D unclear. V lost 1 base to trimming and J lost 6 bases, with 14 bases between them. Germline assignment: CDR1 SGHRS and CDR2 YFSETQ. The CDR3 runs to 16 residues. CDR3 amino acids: CASSLSQSRSNSPLHF. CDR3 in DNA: TGCGCCAGCAGCTTGTCGCAGTCACGATCTAATTCACCCCTCCACTTT.

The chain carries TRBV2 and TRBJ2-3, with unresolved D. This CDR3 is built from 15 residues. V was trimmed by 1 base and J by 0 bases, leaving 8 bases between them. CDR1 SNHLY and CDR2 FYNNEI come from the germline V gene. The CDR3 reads CASSEEAASTDTQYF. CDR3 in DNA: TGTGCCAGCAGTGAAGAGGCAGCTAGCACAGATACGCAGTATTTT. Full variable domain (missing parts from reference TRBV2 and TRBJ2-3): EPEVTQTPSHQVTQMGQEVILRCVPISNHLYFYWYRQILGQKVEFLVSFYNNEISEKSEIFDDQFSVERPDGSNFTLKIRSTKLEDSAMYFCASSEEAASTDTQYFGPGTRLTVL.

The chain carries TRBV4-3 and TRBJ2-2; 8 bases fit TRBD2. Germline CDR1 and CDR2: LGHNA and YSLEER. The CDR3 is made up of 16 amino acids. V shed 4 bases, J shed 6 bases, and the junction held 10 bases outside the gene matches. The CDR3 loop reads CASSPGRGGAAGELFF. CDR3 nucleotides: TGCGCCAGCAGCCCAGGTCGGGGGGGGGCCGCCGGGGAGCTGTTTTTT.

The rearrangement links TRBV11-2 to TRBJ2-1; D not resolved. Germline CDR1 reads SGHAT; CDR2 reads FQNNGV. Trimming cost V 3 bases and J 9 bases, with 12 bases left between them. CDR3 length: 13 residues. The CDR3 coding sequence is TGTGCCAGCAGCTTCGATTACTCCCCTGAGCAGTTCTTC. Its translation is CASSFDYSPEQFF.

The DNA for the CDR3 is TGTGCCAGCAGTTTGGGGCAGGGGGTAATCTCCTACGAGCAGTACTTC. Protein product: CASSLGQGVISYEQYF. The rearrangement links TRBV28 to TRBJ2-7; 7 bases map to TRBD1. The J segment lost 0 bases and the V segment lost 3 bases, leaving 8 bases of the junction unmatched. Germline V gene lookup returns CDR1 MDHEN and CDR2 SYDVKM. The CDR3 spans 16 residues.

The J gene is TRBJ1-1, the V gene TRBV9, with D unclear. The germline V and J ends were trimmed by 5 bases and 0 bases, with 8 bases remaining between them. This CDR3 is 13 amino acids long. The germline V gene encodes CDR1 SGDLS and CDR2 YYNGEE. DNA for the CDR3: TGTGCCAGCAGTCCAGTCGTGAACACTGAAGCTTTCTTT. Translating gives CASSPVVNTEAFF.

CDR3 protein: CASSLTSGNNEQFF. The CDR3, as DNA: TGTGCCAGCAGCTTGACTAGCGGCAACAATGAGCAGTTCTTC. This sequence joins TRBV11-1 and TRBJ2-1; the match to TRBD2 covers 9 bases. J was trimmed by 5 bases and V by 3 bases; bases with no gene match: 2. Germline assignment: CDR1 SGHAT and CDR2 FQDESV (reference sequence). There are 14 residues in the CDR3.

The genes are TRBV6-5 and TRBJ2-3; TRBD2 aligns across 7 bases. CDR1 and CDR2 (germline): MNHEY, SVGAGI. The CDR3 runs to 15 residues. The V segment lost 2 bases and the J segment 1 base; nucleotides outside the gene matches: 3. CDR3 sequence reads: CASSYRAGGTDTQYF. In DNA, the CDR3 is TGTGCCAGCAGTTACCGGGCGGGGGGCACAGATACGCAGTATTTT.

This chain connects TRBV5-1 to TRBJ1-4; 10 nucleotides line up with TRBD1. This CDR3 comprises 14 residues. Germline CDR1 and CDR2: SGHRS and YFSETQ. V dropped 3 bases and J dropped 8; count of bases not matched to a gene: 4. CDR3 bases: TGCGCCAGCAGCTGGGACAGGGGCAAAGAAAAACTGTTTTTT. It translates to CASSWDRGKEKLFF.